Described below is a single TCR beta chain sequence and its context. Its antigen is still unknown. The donors were healthy bone marrow donors. V lost 4 bases and J lost 8; bases outside the gene matches: 9. CDR3 length equals 14 residues. Germline V lookup: CDR1 SGHDN, CDR2 FVKESK. The PCR had 60 Vbeta and 13 Jbeta primers. Data came from immunoSEQ multiplex PCR; TCRdb stores just in-frame clones and leaves some out. Of some 150,000 clones in the sample, 80% to 90% were seen once. The source of the sample is a study of cytomegalovirus exposure and HLA in healthy donors. Background on the study: Earlier, some 170 million T cells were analyzed, and about 120 million unique TCR beta sequences were found among them.

Study results and limitations: What was likely a sequencing artifact was a cluster of highly shared sequence variants.

This clonotype was obtained from a woman under 40 in good health and CMV-seronegative. V usage is TRBV14 and J usage is TRBJ1-1; 8 bases map to TRBD1. The sequenced material came from PBMCs. Here the CDR3 DNA reads TGTGCCAGCAGCCCTCGGACAGGGATAGGAGAAGCTTTCTTT. Translated: CASSPRTGIGEAFF.